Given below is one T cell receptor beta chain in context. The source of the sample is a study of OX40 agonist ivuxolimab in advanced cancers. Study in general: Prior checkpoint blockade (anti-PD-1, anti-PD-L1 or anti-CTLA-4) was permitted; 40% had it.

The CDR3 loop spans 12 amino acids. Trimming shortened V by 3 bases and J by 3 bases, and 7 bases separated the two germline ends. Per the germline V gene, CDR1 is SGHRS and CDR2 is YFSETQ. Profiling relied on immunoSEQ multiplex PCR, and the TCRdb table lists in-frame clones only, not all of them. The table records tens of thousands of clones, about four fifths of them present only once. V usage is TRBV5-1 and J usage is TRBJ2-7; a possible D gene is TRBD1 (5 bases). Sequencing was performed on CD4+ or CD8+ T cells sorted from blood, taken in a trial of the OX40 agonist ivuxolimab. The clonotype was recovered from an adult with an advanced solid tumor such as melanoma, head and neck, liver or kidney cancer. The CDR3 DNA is TGCGCCAGCAGCTCCGACAGCTACGAGCAGTACTTC. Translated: CASSSDSYEQYF.